Below, one T cell receptor beta chain is given with its context. Sequencing was performed with immunoSEQ multiplex PCR; in TCRdb, only in-frame clones are kept and a portion is missing. The repertoire has 84,000 or so clones, roughly 94% of them found once; the top ten carry roughly 0.23%. The sample belongs to a study of technical replicates of blood from a few donors. There are 14 residues in the CDR3. Trimming removed 1 base at V and 7 bases at J, with 14 bases between. Germline V CDR1 and CDR2: SGHDN, FVKESK. The source material was T cells isolated from PBMCs. The TCR originated in a human donor in good health. The chain couples TRBV14 to TRBJ2-7; D uncertain. DNA for the CDR3: TGTGCCAGCAGCCAAGGTATCTTAATGAGGGAGCAGTACTTC. Protein sequence: CASSQGILMREQYF.